Listed below are T cell receptor beta chains from one sample, sequenced in a study of T cell repertoires in cytomegalovirus infection. A single record per CDR3 protein comes from TCRdb applying MiXCR to the reads. This table holds fewer than 550,000 distinct CDR3 sequences, about 11% found once. The sequenced sample consisted of PBMCs. The source of these receptors is a human donor in good health (CMV status not recorded). Some clones in this sample may be carry-over from other donors' samples. CDR3s include the opening cysteine and the closing phenylalanine or tryptophan. Each record gives: clone size, J gene, V gene, CDR3 protein. The size field is filled for only some rows; it gives once, few, many or a size class.

many | TRBJ2-7 | TRBV10-3 | CAISAADPPYEQYF
many | TRBJ2-2 | TRBV12-3/TRBV12-4 | CASRRTHTTWDTGELFF
few | TRBJ2-1 | TRBV18 | CASSPPKIAGTNNEQFF
many | TRBJ2-1 | TRBV19 | CASRTQRGASSYNEQFF
many | TRBJ2-4 | TRBV11-2 | CASSPGRSGGAKNIQYF
few | TRBJ2-3 | TRBV20-1 | CSATPTGGRTDTQYF
many | TRBJ2-7 | TRBV11-2 | CASSWTQSSYEQYF
many | TRBJ2-7 | TRBV19 | CASSILGQGIYEQYF
few | TRBJ2-2 | TRBV28 | CASSSPGDTGELFF
- | TRBJ1-4 | TRBV2 | CASSERHASEKLFF
once | TRBJ2-3 | TRBV20-1 | CLAGSTDTQYF
many | TRBJ2-5 | TRBV6-5 | CASSRGGARETQYF
many | TRBJ2-1 | TRBV7-3 | CASSPHQGREQFF
many | TRBJ2-3 | TRBV2 | CASRYRDRLTDTQYF
few | TRBJ1-6 | TRBV20-1 | CSVQGRTYNSPLHF
many | TRBJ1-1 | TRBV7-3 | CASSLTPRGSMNTEAFF
many | TRBJ1-2 | TRBV7-9 | CASSFEGIGGYTF
many | TRBJ2-5 | TRBV2 | CASSDSGGVGETQYF
few | TRBJ2-7 | TRBV4-2 | CASSQEMTTYEQYF
many | TRBJ2-7 | TRBV7-2 | CASRGEDWSSEQYF
few | TRBJ2-1 | TRBV19 | CASSITHTSGATEQFF
many | TRBJ1-2 | TRBV7-2 | CASSLVRDGNYGYTF
many | TRBJ2-5 | TRBV11-2 | CASSLGGRGGAETQYF
- | TRBJ2-3 | TRBV28 | CASQLGRDSTDTQYF